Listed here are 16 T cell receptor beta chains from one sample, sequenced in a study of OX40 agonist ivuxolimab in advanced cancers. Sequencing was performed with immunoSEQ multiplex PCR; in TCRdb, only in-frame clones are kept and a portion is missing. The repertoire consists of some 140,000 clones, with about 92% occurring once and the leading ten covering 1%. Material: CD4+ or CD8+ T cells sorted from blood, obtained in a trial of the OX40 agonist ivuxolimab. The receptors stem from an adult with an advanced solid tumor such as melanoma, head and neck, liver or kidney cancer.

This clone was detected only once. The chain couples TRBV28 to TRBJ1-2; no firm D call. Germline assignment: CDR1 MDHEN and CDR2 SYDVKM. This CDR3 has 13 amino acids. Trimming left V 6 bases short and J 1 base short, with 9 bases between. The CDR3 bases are TGTGCCAGCAGCTCAGGACTTAACTATGGCTACACCTTC. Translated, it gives CASSSGLNYGYTF.

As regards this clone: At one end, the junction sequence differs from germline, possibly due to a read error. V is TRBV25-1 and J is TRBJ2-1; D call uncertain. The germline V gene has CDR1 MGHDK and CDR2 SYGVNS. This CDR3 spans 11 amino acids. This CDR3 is CASSGYDEQFF. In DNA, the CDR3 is TGTGCCAGCAGTGGCTACGATGAGCAGTTCTTC.

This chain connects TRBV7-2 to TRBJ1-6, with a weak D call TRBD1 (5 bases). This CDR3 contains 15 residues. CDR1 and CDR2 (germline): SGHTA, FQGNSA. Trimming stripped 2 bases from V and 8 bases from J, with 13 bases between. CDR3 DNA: TGTGCCAGCAGCTTAATTCAGGGCTGGGATTCACCCCTCCACTTT. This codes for CASSLIQGWDSPLHF.

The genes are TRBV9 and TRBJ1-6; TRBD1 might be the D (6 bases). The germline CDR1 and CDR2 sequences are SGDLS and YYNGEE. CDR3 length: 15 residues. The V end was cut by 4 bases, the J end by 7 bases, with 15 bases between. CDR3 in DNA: TGTGCCAGCAGCACCCCGGGACAAAGAAATTCACCCCTCCACTTT. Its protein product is CASSTPGQRNSPLHF.

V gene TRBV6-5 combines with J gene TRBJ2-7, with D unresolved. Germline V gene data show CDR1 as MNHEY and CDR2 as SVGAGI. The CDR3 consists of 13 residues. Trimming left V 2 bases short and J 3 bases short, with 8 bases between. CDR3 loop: CASSYTASYEQYF. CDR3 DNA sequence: TGTGCCAGCAGTTACACGGCTAGCTACGAGCAGTACTTC.

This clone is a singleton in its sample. In nucleotides, the CDR3 is TGTGCCAGCAGCGTACGGATTGGAGATACCTATAATTCACCCCTCCACTTT. This codes for CASSVRIGDTYNSPLHF. The chain is built from TRBV5-4 and TRBJ1-6, with D hard to call. This CDR3 comprises 17 residues. Germline values: CDR1 SGHNT, CDR2 YYREEE (reference sequence). Trimming shortened V by 4 bases and J by 2 bases, and 16 bases separated the two germline ends. The entire variable domain, with the rest obtained from reference TRBV5-4 and TRBJ1-6, is as follows: ETGVTQSPTHLIKTRGQQVTLRCSSQSGHNTVSWYQQALGQGPQFIFQYYREEENGRGNFPPRFSGLQFPNYSSELNVNALELDDSALYLCASSVRIGDTYNSPLHFGNGTRLTVT.

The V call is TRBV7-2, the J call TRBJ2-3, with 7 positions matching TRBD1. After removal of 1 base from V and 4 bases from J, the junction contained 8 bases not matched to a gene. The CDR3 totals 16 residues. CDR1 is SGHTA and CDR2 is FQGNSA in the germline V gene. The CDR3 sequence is CASSLVPRDSSDTQYF. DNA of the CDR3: TGTGCCAGCAGCTTAGTACCCCGGGACAGCTCAGATACGCAGTATTTT. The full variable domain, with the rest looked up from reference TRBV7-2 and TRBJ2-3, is GAGVSQSPSNKVTEKGKDVELRCDPISGHTALYWYRQSLGQGLEFLIYFQGNSAPDKSGLPSDRFSAERTGGSVSTLTIQRTQQEDSAVYLCASSLVPRDSSDTQYFGPGTRLTVL.

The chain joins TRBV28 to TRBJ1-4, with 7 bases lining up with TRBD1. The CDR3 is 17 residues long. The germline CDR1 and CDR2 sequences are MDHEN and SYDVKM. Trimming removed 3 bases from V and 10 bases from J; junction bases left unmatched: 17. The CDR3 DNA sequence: TGTGCCAGCAGTTTTTCCCCACTACAGGGGAAGGGGGCAAAACTGTTTTTT. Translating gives CASSFSPLQGKGAKLFF.

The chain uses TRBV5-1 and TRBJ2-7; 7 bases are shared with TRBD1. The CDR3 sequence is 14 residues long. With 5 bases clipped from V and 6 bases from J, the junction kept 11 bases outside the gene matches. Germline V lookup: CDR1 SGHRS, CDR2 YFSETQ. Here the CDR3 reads CASRPGTALGEQYF. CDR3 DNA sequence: TGCGCCAGCAGGCCTGGGACAGCCCTAGGCGAGCAGTACTTC.

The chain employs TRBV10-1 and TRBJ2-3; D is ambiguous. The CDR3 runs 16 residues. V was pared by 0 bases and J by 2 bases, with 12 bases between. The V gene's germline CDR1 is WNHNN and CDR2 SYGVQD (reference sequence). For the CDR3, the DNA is TGCGCCAGCAGTGAGTCGAAGGCAGGCCACACAGATACGCAGTATTTT. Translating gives CASSESKAGHTDTQYF.

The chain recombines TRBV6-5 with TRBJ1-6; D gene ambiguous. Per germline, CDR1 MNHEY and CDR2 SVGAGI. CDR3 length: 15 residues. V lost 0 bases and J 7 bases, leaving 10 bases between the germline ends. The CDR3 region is CASSYSPEENSPLHF. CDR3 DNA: TGTGCCAGCAGTTACTCGCCAGAAGAAAATTCACCCCTCCACTTT.

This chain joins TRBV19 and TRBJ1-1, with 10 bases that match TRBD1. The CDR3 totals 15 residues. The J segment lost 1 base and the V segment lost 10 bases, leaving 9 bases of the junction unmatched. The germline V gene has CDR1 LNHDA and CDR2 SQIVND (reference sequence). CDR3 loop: CAILPGTGANTEAFF. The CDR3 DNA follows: TGTGCCATTCTACCCGGGACAGGGGCGAACACTGAAGCTTTCTTT.

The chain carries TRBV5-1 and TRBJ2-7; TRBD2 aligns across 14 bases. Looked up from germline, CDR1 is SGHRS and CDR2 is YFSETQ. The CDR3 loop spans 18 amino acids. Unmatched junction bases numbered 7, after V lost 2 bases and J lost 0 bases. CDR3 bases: TGCGCCAGCAGCTTCCAGGGGACTAGCGGGAGCGTCTCCTACGAGCAGTACTTC. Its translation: CASSFQGTSGSVSYEQYF.

The CDR3 coding sequence is TGTGCCAGCAGCTCAGACAGGGGGAACTATGGCTACACCTTC. It encodes CASSSDRGNYGYTF. The chain has TRBV5-6 and TRBJ1-2, with TRBD1 identical over 9 bases. This CDR3 spans 14 amino acids. Losses at the gene ends were 3 bases for V and 2 bases for J; bases not matched to a gene: 2. CDR1 is SGHDT, CDR2 YYEEEE, per germline.

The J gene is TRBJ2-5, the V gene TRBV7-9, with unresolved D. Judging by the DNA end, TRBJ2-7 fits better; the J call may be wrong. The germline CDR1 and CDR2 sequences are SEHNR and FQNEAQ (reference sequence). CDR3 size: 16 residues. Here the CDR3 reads CASSFLSNALTYEQYF. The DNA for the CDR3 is TGTGCCAGCAGCTTTTTATCGAACGCTTTAACCTACGAGCAGTACTTC.

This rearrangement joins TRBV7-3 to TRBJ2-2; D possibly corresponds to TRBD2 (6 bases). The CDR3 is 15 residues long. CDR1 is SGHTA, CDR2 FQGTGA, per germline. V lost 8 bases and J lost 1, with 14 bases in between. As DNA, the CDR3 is TGTGCCAGCCAGCGAAGTAGCGGGAACACCGGGGAGCTGTTTTTT. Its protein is CASQRSSGNTGELFF.